The entry below describes one T cell receptor (beta chain). The use of a sample-barcoded 5' primer and a J-beta primer mix characterized a second PCR of 7 to 11 cycles. Unique molecular identifiers of 12 random nucleotides labeled each cDNA. TCRdb reprocessed the 5' RACE reads via MiXCR and lists one record per CDR3 protein. Among 550,000 to 750,000 distinct CDR3 sequences listed, 20% to 25% were seen once. The data were obtained in a study of blood T cells in healthy people across ages. This CDR3 has 16 amino acids. CDR1 LGHNA and CDR2 YNFKEQ come from the germline V gene. V was clipped by 1 base and J by 5 bases; unmatched bases: 2. There were healthy Caucasian individuals from Russia, aged roughly 6 to 90, serving as donors.

Sequenced: blood. This TCR was recovered from a man in his 70s in good health. This sequence joins TRBV4-2 and TRBJ2-3, with TRBD2 matching 14 bases. Here the CDR3 DNA reads TGTGCCAGCAGCCAAGCGGGACTAGCGGGAGTAGATACGCAGTATTTT. This codes for CASSQAGLAGVDTQYF.